This T cell receptor beta chain was found in a study of blood T cell repertoires in COVID-19. As for the study in general: Italy, Spain and the United States were the sources of the convalescent and acute COVID-19 samples. Sample material is recorded as cDNA or gDNA derived from T cells, B-cell-depleted T cells, or PBMCs.

The CDR3 has 15 amino acids. From germline, CDR1 is LNHDA and CDR2 SQIVND (reference sequence). V was pared by 5 bases and J by 0 bases, with 11 bases between. Original analysis: Amplification of reference gene primers was used by the study to estimate nucleated cell counts. Only in-frame clones appear in the TCRdb table, and some are missing; sequencing was by immunoSEQ multiplex PCR. Clone size and V and J calls were adopted from that table, with D and trimming inferred from the DNA. Seen here are 310,000 or so clones, approximately 86% observed once, and the top ten hold approximately 2%. What was sequenced was peripheral blood. The chain joins TRBV19 to TRBJ1-5; D possibly corresponds to TRBD1 (6 bases). The receptor was derived from a woman aged 25-40 years who had recovered from COVID-19. The DNA for the CDR3 is TGTGCCAGTAGTCGGGACATCTATAGCAATCAGCCCCAGCATTTT. This encodes CASSRDIYSNQPQHF.